This TCR beta chain was obtained from a study of blood T cell repertoires in COVID-19. In the study overall: The United States, Italy and Spain were the sources of the acute and convalescent COVID-19 samples. T cells, B-cell-depleted T cells, or PBMCs supplied cDNA or gDNA.

Assay: immunoSEQ multiplex PCR; the TCRdb copy retains only in-frame clones and omits some. The sample carries 300,000 to 400,000 clones, 80% to 90% recorded once. The CDR3 is made up of 15 amino acids. Germline V gene data show CDR1 as SGHTA and CDR2 as FQGNSA. V lost 3 bases, J lost 5 bases, and 6 bases stayed unmatched. The sequence derives from a woman aged 45-60 years who had recovered from COVID-19. The V gene is TRBV7-2, the J gene TRBJ2-1; 8 nucleotides line up with TRBD2. The sequenced sample consisted of peripheral blood. CDR3 bases: TGTGCCAGCAGCTTGGGGGCGGGAGGAAACAATGAGCAGTTCTTC. This gives the protein CASSLGAGGNNEQFF.